This record covers a single TCR beta chain. This entry is derived from a study of technical replicates of blood from a handful of donors. The protocol was immunoSEQ multiplex PCR, while the TCRdb copy is restricted to in-frame clones and leaves out a portion. There are about 84,000 clones in the sample; 85% to 95% occur only once, and roughly 0.25% lies in the top ten. CDR3 length: 14 amino acids. CDR1 KGHSH and CDR2 LQKENI come from the germline V gene. The J segment lost 7 bases and the V segment lost 6 bases, leaving 2 bases of the junction unmatched. Sequencing was carried out using T cells isolated from PBMCs. The source is a human donor in good health. The chain recombines TRBV18 with TRBJ2-1; 14 positions agree with TRBD2. DNA for the CDR3: TGTGCCAGCTCCCGGACTAGCGGGGGGAATGAGCAGTTCTTC. The encoded protein is CASSRTSGGNEQFF.